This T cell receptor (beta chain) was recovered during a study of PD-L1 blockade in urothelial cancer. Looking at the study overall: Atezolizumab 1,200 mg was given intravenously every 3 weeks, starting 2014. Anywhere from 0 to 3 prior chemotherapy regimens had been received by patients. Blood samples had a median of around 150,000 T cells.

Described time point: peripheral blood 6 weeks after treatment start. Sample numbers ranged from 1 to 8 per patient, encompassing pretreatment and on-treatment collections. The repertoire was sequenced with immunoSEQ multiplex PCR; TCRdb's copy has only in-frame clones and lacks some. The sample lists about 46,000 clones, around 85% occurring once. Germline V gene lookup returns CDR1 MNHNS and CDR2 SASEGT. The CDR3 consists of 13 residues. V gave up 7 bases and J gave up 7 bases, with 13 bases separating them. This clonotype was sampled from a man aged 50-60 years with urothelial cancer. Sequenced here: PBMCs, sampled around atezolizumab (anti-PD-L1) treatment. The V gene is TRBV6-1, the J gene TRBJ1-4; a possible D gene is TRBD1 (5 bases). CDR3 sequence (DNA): TGTGCCAGCACGTCGGGGGAAAGTGAAAAACTGTTTTTT. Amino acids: CASTSGESEKLFF.